A selection of T cell receptor beta chains follows, all from one sample in a study of T cell repertoires in cytomegalovirus infection. MiXCR was run by TCRdb on the reads, yielding one entry per CDR3 protein. The sample lists more than 650,000 distinct CDR3 sequences, approximately 40% occurring once. Material for sequencing was PBMCs. These receptors all come from a human donor in good health (CMV status not recorded). Some clones in this sample may be carry-over from other donors' samples. Each CDR3 is given with its conserved first and last residue. A D gene is named only where the DNA matches it firmly. Size tells how often a clone was seen (once, few, many) or the class of an expanded clone, and some rows leave it out.

CDR3 protein: CASSELSQGILSYEQYF
CDR3 DNA: TGTGCCAGCAGTGAACTCTCTCAGGGGATACTAAGCTACGAGCAGTACTTC
J gene: TRBJ2-7
D gene: NA
V gene: TRBV25-1
clone size: few

CDR3 protein: CASSQGPAGSRDNYGYTF
CDR3 DNA: TGCGCCAGCAGCCAAGGGCCGGCAGGGAGTCGTGATAACTATGGCTACACCTTC
J gene: TRBJ1-2
D gene: NA
V gene: TRBV4-1
clone size: few

CDR3 protein: CASSYRERNSNQPQHF
CDR3 DNA: TGTGCCAGCAGTTACCGGGAGAGGAACTCCAATCAGCCCCAGCATTTT
J gene: TRBJ1-5
D gene: NA
V gene: TRBV6-2/TRBV6-3
clone size: NA

CDR3 protein: CSSLDSFYNEQFF
CDR3 DNA: TGCAGTTCCTTGGACAGTTTTTACAATGAGCAGTTCTTC
J gene: TRBJ2-1
D gene: NA
V gene: TRBV20-1
clone size: once

CDR3 protein: CASSSPASGSTYEQYF
CDR3 DNA: TGTGCCAGCAGTTCCCCTGCTAGCGGGAGTACCTACGAGCAGTACTTC
J gene: TRBJ2-7
D gene: TRBD2
V gene: TRBV28
clone size: many

CDR3 protein: CASSPHPYQETQYF
CDR3 DNA: TGTGCCAGCAGCCCCCACCCCTACCAAGAGACCCAGTACTTC
J gene: TRBJ2-5
D gene: NA
V gene: TRBV28
clone size: NA

CDR3 protein: CASSSIRDGAYEQYF
CDR3 DNA: TGTGCCAGCAGCTCAATTCGGGACGGAGCCTACGAGCAGTACTTC
J gene: TRBJ2-7
D gene: NA
V gene: TRBV7-9
clone size: NA

CDR3 protein: CASSWDPNTEAFF
CDR3 DNA: TGCGCCAGCAGCTGGGACCCGAACACTGAAGCTTTCTTT
J gene: TRBJ1-1
D gene: NA
V gene: TRBV5-1
clone size: NA

CDR3 protein: CASSPHGPGTAYNEQFF
CDR3 DNA: TGTGCCAGCAGTCCCCATGGCCCCGGGACAGCCTACAATGAGCAGTTCTTC
J gene: TRBJ2-1
D gene: TRBD1
V gene: TRBV28
clone size: NA

CDR3 protein: CAISEDGVQETQYF
CDR3 DNA: TGTGCCATCAGTGAGGACGGTGTCCAAGAGACCCAGTACTTC
J gene: TRBJ2-5
D gene: NA
V gene: TRBV10-3
clone size: few

CDR3 protein: CASSLDGSYNEQFF
CDR3 DNA: TGTGCCAGCAGTTTAGACGGGAGCTACAATGAGCAGTTCTTC
J gene: TRBJ2-1
D gene: NA
V gene: TRBV28
clone size: few

CDR3 protein: CASSFRDHNEQFF
CDR3 DNA: TGTGCCAGCAGCTTCCGGGATCACAATGAGCAGTTCTTC
J gene: TRBJ2-1
D gene: NA
V gene: TRBV11-2
clone size: many

CDR3 protein: CASSLPPPRGEQYF
CDR3 DNA: TGTGCCAGCAGTTTGCCCCCCCCCAGGGGCGAGCAGTACTTC
J gene: TRBJ2-7
D gene: NA
V gene: TRBV28
clone size: many

CDR3 protein: CASTVRGDRTGELFF
CDR3 DNA: TGTGCCAGCACCGTACGGGGCGATAGGACCGGGGAGCTGTTTTTT
J gene: TRBJ2-2
D gene: NA
V gene: TRBV7-2
clone size: NA

CDR3 protein: CSAPSREGGNYGYTF
CDR3 DNA: TGCAGTGCCCCGAGCAGGGAGGGGGGAAACTATGGCTACACCTTC
J gene: TRBJ1-2
D gene: NA
V gene: TRBV20-1
clone size: NA

CDR3 protein: CASSSLNLNTGELFF
CDR3 DNA: TGTGCCAGCAGTTCCCTCAACCTGAACACCGGGGAGCTGTTTTTT
J gene: TRBJ2-2
D gene: NA
V gene: TRBV6-5
clone size: many

CDR3 protein: CASMIAGDYNEQFF
CDR3 DNA: TGTGCCAGCATGATAGCGGGGGACTACAATGAGCAGTTCTTC
J gene: TRBJ2-1
D gene: TRBD2
V gene: TRBV28
clone size: few

CDR3 protein: CASSSQGQGQETQYF
CDR3 DNA: TGTGCCAGCAGTTCACAAGGACAGGGTCAAGAGACCCAGTACTTC
J gene: TRBJ2-5
D gene: TRBD1
V gene: TRBV28
clone size: many

CDR3 protein: CASCVGRDSSYEQYF
CDR3 DNA: TGTGCCAGCTGCGTAGGTAGGGACAGCTCCTACGAGCAGTACTTC
J gene: TRBJ2-7
D gene: TRBD1
V gene: TRBV7-8
clone size: NA

CDR3 protein: CASSLDVGRGATDTQYF
CDR3 DNA: TGCGCCAGCAGCTTGGATGTAGGGAGAGGGGCCACAGATACGCAGTATTTT
J gene: TRBJ2-3
D gene: NA
V gene: TRBV5-1
clone size: once

CDR3 protein: CASSQDFASEQFF
CDR3 DNA: TGTGCCAGCAGCCAAGATTTCGCTAGCGAGCAGTTCTTC
J gene: TRBJ2-1
D gene: NA
V gene: TRBV14
clone size: NA

CDR3 protein: CASSLRGSSNQPQHF
CDR3 DNA: TGTGCCAGCAGCCTGAGGGGGTCCAGCAATCAGCCCCAGCATTTT
J gene: TRBJ1-5
D gene: NA
V gene: TRBV13
clone size: NA

CDR3 protein: CSVEGGLTYEQYF
CDR3 DNA: TGCAGCGTTGAAGGGGGACTAACCTACGAGCAGTACTTC
J gene: TRBJ2-7
D gene: TRBD2
V gene: TRBV29-1
clone size: NA

CDR3 protein: CARRGQGKTYNSPLHF
CDR3 DNA: TGTGCCAGAAGAGGACAGGGAAAGACCTATAATTCACCCCTCCACTTT
J gene: TRBJ1-6
D gene: TRBD1
V gene: TRBV5-3
clone size: NA

CDR3 protein: CASDRGLNTEAFF
CDR3 DNA: TGTGCCAGCGACAGGGGATTGAACACTGAAGCTTTCTTT
J gene: TRBJ1-1
D gene: TRBD1
V gene: TRBV2
clone size: few

CDR3 protein: CASSLAPGVDTEAFF
CDR3 DNA: TGTGCCAGCAGCTTAGCCCCAGGGGTAGACACTGAAGCTTTCTTT
J gene: TRBJ1-1
D gene: NA
V gene: TRBV7-2
clone size: many

CDR3 protein: CASSGSITDTQYF
CDR3 DNA: TGTGCCAGCAGTGGTTCAATCACAGATACGCAGTATTTT
J gene: TRBJ2-3
D gene: NA
V gene: TRBV6-4
clone size: few

CDR3 protein: CASSSDRPNQPQHF
CDR3 DNA: TGTGCCAGCAGTTCGGACAGACCCAATCAGCCCCAGCATTTT
J gene: TRBJ1-5
D gene: NA
V gene: TRBV12-3/TRBV12-4
clone size: few

CDR3 protein: CASSLETGGSGNTIYF
CDR3 DNA: TGCGCCAGCAGCTTGGAGACAGGTGGCTCTGGAAACACCATATATTTT
J gene: TRBJ1-3
D gene: NA
V gene: TRBV5-1
clone size: NA

CDR3 protein: CASSSSGTTYTIYF
CDR3 DNA: TGTGCCAGCAGCTCTTCCGGGACAACTTACACCATATATTTT
J gene: TRBJ1-3
D gene: NA
V gene: TRBV7-4
clone size: NA

CDR3 protein: CASIKGGSGRGNEQFF
CDR3 DNA: TGTGCCAGCATTAAGGGAGGGAGCGGGAGGGGGAATGAGCAGTTCTTC
J gene: TRBJ2-1
D gene: TRBD2
V gene: TRBV6-2/TRBV6-3
clone size: NA

CDR3 protein: CASSWRDGLNSPLHF
CDR3 DNA: TGTGCCAGCAGTTGGAGGGACGGCTTAAATTCACCCCTCCACTTT
J gene: TRBJ1-6
D gene: NA
V gene: TRBV12-3/TRBV12-4
clone size: NA

CDR3 protein: CASNHGGSRAQPQHF
CDR3 DNA: TGTGCCAGTAACCACGGCGGTTCAAGGGCTCAGCCCCAGCATTTT
J gene: TRBJ1-5
D gene: NA
V gene: TRBV19
clone size: few

CDR3 protein: CASRPTQTGHEQYF
CDR3 DNA: TGTGCCAGCAGGCCGACCCAGACAGGGCACGAGCAGTACTTC
J gene: TRBJ2-7
D gene: TRBD1
V gene: TRBV6-1
clone size: few

CDR3 protein: CASSLALASGRVHEQYF
CDR3 DNA: TGTGCCAGCAGCTTAGCGCTTGCTAGCGGGAGGGTTCACGAGCAGTACTTC
J gene: TRBJ2-7
D gene: TRBD2
V gene: TRBV7-9
clone size: NA

CDR3 protein: CASSFYSGQNYGYTF
CDR3 DNA: TGTGCCAGCAGCTTCTACTCGGGCCAAAACTATGGCTACACCTTC
J gene: TRBJ1-2
D gene: NA
V gene: TRBV7-2
clone size: few

CDR3 protein: CASSLKIRSFF
CDR3 DNA: TGTGCCAGCAGCTTAAAGATACGATCTTTCTTT
J gene: TRBJ1-1
D gene: NA
V gene: TRBV7-2
clone size: NA

CDR3 protein: CASSIVRGGYNEQFF
CDR3 DNA: TGTGCCAGTAGTATAGTACGGGGGGGTTACAATGAGCAGTTCTTC
J gene: TRBJ2-1
D gene: TRBD2
V gene: TRBV19
clone size: few

CDR3 protein: CASSRGWEALNTEAFF
CDR3 DNA: TGTGCCAGCAGCCGGGGCTGGGAGGCACTGAACACTGAAGCTTTCTTT
J gene: TRBJ1-1
D gene: NA
V gene: TRBV5-6
clone size: NA

CDR3 protein: CASSSGLGGYTF
CDR3 DNA: TGTGCCAGCAGCTCAGGACTGGGGGGCTACACCTTC
J gene: TRBJ1-2
D gene: NA
V gene: TRBV7-9
clone size: few

CDR3 protein: CASSQERETHLSSYNEQFF
CDR3 DNA: TGTGCCAGCAGCCAAGAAAGGGAGACCCATCTAAGCTCCTACAATGAGCAGTTCTTC
J gene: TRBJ2-1
D gene: NA
V gene: TRBV3-1
clone size: NA